These 27 T cell receptor beta chains originate from one sample sequenced in a study of blood T cells in healthy people across ages. For the second PCR, which ran for about 7 to 11 cycles, a sample-barcoded 5' primer and a J-beta primer mix were used. TCRdb re-called the 5' RACE reads with MiXCR, one entry per CDR3 protein. Of 800,000 or so distinct CDR3 sequences in the sample, about 62% were seen once. Sequencing was carried out using blood. These receptors were taken from a young man in good health.

This sequence joins TRBV6-6 and TRBJ2-1, with 8 bases identical to TRBD1. The V segment lost 6 bases and the J segment 4 bases; nucleotides outside the gene matches: 8. CDR1 and CDR2 (germline): MNHNY, SVGAGI (reference sequence). The CDR3 length is 15 residues. The chain's CDR3 is CASRYDRGGYNEQFF. CDR3 sequence (DNA): TGTGCCAGCAGATACGACAGGGGCGGATACAATGAGCAGTTCTTC.

This clonotype was counted between two and nine times. The chain is built from TRBV21-1 and TRBJ2-7; the table names TRBD1, a call not compared with the DNA. TRBV21-1 constitutes a pseudogene. This CDR3 has 14 amino acids. The DNA of the CDR3 is TGTGCCAGCAGCAAACGGCAGGGGGCCTACGAGCAGTACTTC. Residues: CASSKRQGAYEQYF.

This clonotype was found a few times. With a much larger clone just one base away, this may be a read error. V and J are TRBV5-1 and TRBJ2-7; 10 nucleotides align to TRBD1. CDR3 size: 15 residues. In germline, CDR1 is SGHRS, CDR2 YFSETQ. The junction had 9 bases not matched to a gene; V was cut back by 3 bases and J by 6 bases. The CDR3 DNA reads TGCGCCAGCAGCTGGGCCGGGACAGGGGTCGGCGAGCAGTACTTC. It encodes CASSWAGTGVGEQYF.

As DNA, the CDR3 is TGTGCCAGCAGTGTAGCCCGGAAACGCGAGCAGTACTTC. Translation gives CASSVARKREQYF. The genes are TRBV27 and TRBJ2-7, with D unclear. The CDR3 covers 13 residues. Germline V gene lookup returns CDR1 MNHEY and CDR2 SMNVEV (reference sequence). V was trimmed by 5 bases and J by 6 bases, leaving 14 bases between them.

Of note for this clonotype: The junction and the germline gene differ at one end; a read error may be behind it. This chain connects TRBV25-1 to TRBJ1-4; D unclear. The CDR3 totals 14 residues. The V gene's germline CDR1 is MGHDK and CDR2 SYGVNS. The CDR3 sequence is CASSKYANNEKLFF. Written as DNA, the CDR3 is TGTGCCAGCAGTAAATATGCCAATAATGAAAAACTGTTTTTT. The whole variable domain, remainder taken from reference TRBV25-1 and TRBJ1-4, is EADIYQTPRYLVIGTGKKITLECSQTMGHDKMYWYQQDPGMELHLIHYSYGVNSTEKGDLSSESTVSRIRTEHFPLTLESARPSHTSQYLCASSKYANNEKLFFGSGTQLSVL.

The chain combines TRBV6-1 with TRBJ1-2; tentative D call: TRBD1 (5 bases). V was shortened by 6 bases and J by 4 bases, with 15 bases between the two germline ends. The CDR3 sequence is 14 residues long. Germline CDR1 is MNHNS and CDR2 is SASEGT. The CDR3 reads CASSQTSGGYGYTF. The CDR3 DNA is TGTGCCAGCAGCCAGACTTCGGGGGGCTATGGCTACACCTTC.

This rearrangement joins TRBV7-3 to TRBJ1-2, with a tentative D call TRBD1 (6 bases). The CDR3 consists of 14 residues. CDR1 is SGHTA, CDR2 FQGTGA, per germline. V lost 4 bases, J lost 6 bases, and 15 bases lay in between. CDR3 region: CASSSGQQGNGYTF. The CDR3 DNA follows: TGTGCCAGCAGCTCCGGGCAACAGGGAAATGGCTACACCTTC. The full variable domain, in which reference TRBV7-3 and TRBJ1-2 provide the parts outside the CDR3, is GAGVSQTPSNKVTEKGKYVELRCDPISGHTALYWYRQSLGQGPEFLIYFQGTGAADDSGLPNDRFFAVRPEGSVSTLKIQRTERGDSAVYLCASSSGQQGNGYTFGSGTRLTVV.

The J gene is TRBJ2-1, the V gene TRBV7-3; D might be TRBD2 (7 bases). Trimming shortened V by 5 bases and J by 7 bases, and 18 bases separated the two germline ends. This CDR3 region has 15 residues. Germline CDR1 and CDR2: SGHTA and FQGTGA. The CDR3 region has the DNA TGTGCCAGCAGCCTGGCCGGGGGGCCGATAAATGAGCAGTTCTTC. Protein sequence: CASSLAGGPINEQFF.

The CDR3 region is CASSPKAGQETQYF. CDR3 sequence (DNA): TGTGCCAGCAGCCCCAAAGCGGGCCAAGAGACCCAGTACTTC. This chain connects TRBV7-2 to TRBJ2-5; D is perhaps TRBD2 (6 bases). The CDR3 extends over 14 amino acids. V was shortened by 5 bases and J by 1 base, with 11 bases between the two germline ends. Germline values: CDR1 SGHTA, CDR2 FQGNSA.

V and J are TRBV6-2 or TRBV6-3 and TRBJ2-3; D gene uncertain. CDR3 length: 11 residues. The germline gives CDR1 MNHEY, CDR2 SVGEGT. The V end was cut by 10 bases, the J end by 9 bases, with 14 bases between. The CDR3 DNA is TGTGCCACCACGGATGGGTTGACGCAGTATTTT. Amino acid sequence: CATTDGLTQYF.

This clonotype was observed a single time. The chain carries TRBV6-5 and TRBJ2-3; maybe TRBD2 (6 bases). The ends were cut back, 11 bases at V and 0 bases at J, with 12 bases in the middle. The CDR3 runs to 13 residues. Germline V lookup: CDR1 MNHEY, CDR2 SVGAGI. The CDR3 loop is CACRRDSTDTQYF. Written as DNA, the CDR3 is TGTGCCTGTCGGAGGGATAGCACAGATACGCAGTATTTT.

This chain joins TRBV9 and TRBJ2-5; no clear D. The ends were cut back, 4 bases at V and 5 bases at J, with 9 bases in the middle. Germline CDR1 is SGDLS and CDR2 is YYNGEE. The CDR3 runs to 12 residues. The CDR3 loop is CASSRVDETQYF. In DNA, the CDR3 is TGTGCCAGCAGCAGAGTAGATGAGACCCAGTACTTC.

J is TRBJ2-7 and V is TRBV29-1; D is undetermined. Germline CDR1 reads SQVTM; CDR2 reads ANQGSEA. This CDR3 is built from 11 residues. V was pared by 7 bases and J by 3 bases, with 10 bases between. The CDR3 region is CSAGSRYEQYF. CDR3 DNA sequence: TGCAGCGCCGGGTCTCGCTACGAGCAGTACTTC.

DNA for the CDR3: TGTGCCAGCAGTTTATATGCAGGGGGCGGTTCAGATACGCAGTATTTT. This translates into CASSLYAGGGSDTQYF. The chain has TRBV28 and TRBJ2-3; TRBD1 matches 8 bases. After removal of 1 base from V and 4 bases from J, the junction contained 7 bases not matched to a gene. Germline V CDR1 and CDR2: MDHEN, SYDVKM. The CDR3 has 16 residues.

V and J are TRBV11-2 and TRBJ2-5; TRBD2 is a possible D gene (6 bases). The J call may be wrong; the DNA end is better matched by TRBJ2-7. Per germline, CDR1 SGHAT and CDR2 FQNNGV. The CDR3 contains 15 residues. The DNA for the CDR3 is TGTGCCAGCAGCCCCACGGGTCCCGGGAGCTACGAGCAGTACTTC. Protein product: CASSPTGPGSYEQYF.

This clonotype was recorded a few times. The genes are TRBV20-1 and TRBJ2-7; D gene unclear. The germline CDR1 and CDR2 sequences are DFQATT and SNEGSKA (reference sequence). Trimming left V 0 bases short and J 2 bases short, with 11 bases between. The CDR3 is made up of 14 amino acids. In DNA form, the CDR3 reads TGCAGTGCTAGAGATGGCGGCCGAACCTACGAGCAGTACTTC. Translated: CSARDGGRTYEQYF.

Here the CDR3 reads CSALLGPVDSPLHF. Here the CDR3 DNA reads TGCAGTGCTCTGTTGGGTCCCGTCGATTCACCCCTCCACTTT. J is TRBJ1-6 and V is TRBV20-1; no reliable D call. Germline CDR1 is DFQATT and CDR2 is SNEGSKA (reference sequence). Between the trimmed V and J ends, which lost 5 bases and 8 bases, there was a span of 16 bases. This CDR3 has 14 residues.

This clonotype was observed at least ten times. The rearrangement uses TRBV7-2 and TRBJ2-4; maybe TRBD2 (7 bases). The V end was cut by 5 bases, the J end by 4 bases, with 15 bases between. Looked up from germline, CDR1 is SGHTA and CDR2 is FQGNSA. The CDR3 contains 15 residues. The CDR3 DNA reads as TGTGCCAGCAGCCAAGCAAGGGGGGGGAAAAACATTCAGTACTTC. Translated, it gives CASSQARGGKNIQYF.

This clonotype has only a few counts. With a much larger clone just one base away, this may be a read error. The chain links TRBV7-6 to TRBJ2-7; 9 bases are a match to TRBD1. Germline V gives CDR1 SGHVS, CDR2 FNYEAQ. The CDR3 is made up of 14 amino acids. Trimming removed 5 bases from V and 2 bases from J; junction bases left unmatched: 4. CDR3 bases: TGTGCCAGCAGCGTGGACAGGGGACCCTACGAGCAGTACTTC. Amino acids: CASSVDRGPYEQYF.

The V gene is TRBV29-1, the J gene TRBJ2-1; 9 bases align to TRBD1. V lost 6 bases to trimming and J lost 6 bases; unmatched junction nucleotides: 3. CDR3 length equals 12 residues. Germline assignment: CDR1 SQVTM and CDR2 ANQGSEA. Written as DNA, the CDR3 is TGCAGCGTAGGACAGGGGTTCAATGAGCAGTTCTTC. This codes for CSVGQGFNEQFF.

The V gene is TRBV12-3 or TRBV12-4, the J gene TRBJ1-4; no firm D call. Trimming pared 5 bases from V and 8 bases from J, leaving 18 bases between. CDR3 length: 15 amino acids. CDR3 in DNA: TGTGCCAGCAGTCTGGACGGGGTGCCTAGCGAAAAACTGTTTTTT. Translated, it gives CASSLDGVPSEKLFF.

The chain is built from TRBV7-2 and TRBJ1-5, with 7 positions matching TRBD1. The ends lost 2 bases at V and 7 bases at J; junction bases unmatched: 11. Germline values: CDR1 SGHTA, CDR2 FQGNSA. The CDR3 covers 16 residues. The CDR3 region has the DNA TGTGCCAGCAGCTTACGATGGGACAGCTCTCACCAGCCCCAGCATTTT. It yields the protein CASSLRWDSSHQPQHF.

Comments on this clonotype: One end of the junction does not line up with germline, which may come from a read error. The chain joins TRBV6-2 or TRBV6-3 to TRBJ1-5, with D tentatively TRBD1 (5 bases). The CDR3 loop spans 16 amino acids. Germline lookup yields CDR1 MNHEY and CDR2 SVGEGT. The CDR3 bases are TGTGCCTGCAGTTACGGGGCAGATTATAGCAATCAGCCCCAGCATTTT. Its protein product is CACSYGADYSNQPQHF.

This rearrangement joins TRBV11-2 to TRBJ2-1; 7 nucleotides agree with TRBD2. Germline lookup yields CDR1 SGHAT and CDR2 FQNNGV. CDR3 length equals 15 residues. With V trimmed by 5 bases and J by 7 bases, 11 bases remained unmatched. CDR3 sequence reads: CASSLSGGPRNEQFF. The CDR3 region has the DNA TGTGCCAGCAGCCTGTCGGGGGGACCGAGGAATGAGCAGTTCTTC.

The rearrangement uses TRBV3-1 and TRBJ2-3; maybe TRBD1 (5 bases). Trimming took 2 bases from V and 2 from J, leaving 20 bases between them. This CDR3 is 18 amino acids long. Germline V gene sequence: CDR1 LGHDT, CDR2 YNNKEL (reference sequence). CDR3 protein: CASSQRSGDSQSTDTQYF. The CDR3 DNA follows: TGTGCCAGCAGCCAAAGGTCCGGAGACAGTCAATCCACAGATACGCAGTATTTT.

The chain couples TRBV6-2 or TRBV6-3 to TRBJ2-3; 9 bases match TRBD2. V shed 8 bases, J shed 2 bases, and the junction held 5 bases outside the gene matches. Germline CDR1 is MNHEY and CDR2 is SVGEGT. The CDR3 runs to 14 residues. The CDR3 is CASGLAGNTDTQYF. The DNA for the CDR3 is TGTGCCAGCGGGCTAGCGGGGAACACAGATACGCAGTATTTT.

The chain joins TRBV5-1 to TRBJ2-7; the match to TRBD1 covers 8 bases. CDR3 length: 15 residues. Per the germline V gene, CDR1 is SGHRS and CDR2 is YFSETQ. The V and J ends lost 4 bases and 0 bases, in that order; junction bases with no gene match: 6. CDR3 sequence (DNA): TGCGCCAGCAGCGGCGGACAGGGACCCTCCTACGAGCAGTACTTC. Translating it yields CASSGGQGPSYEQYF.